The rows below give T cell receptor beta chains drawn from one sample of a study of shared clonotypes between healthy human individuals. Libraries were prepared by immunoSEQ multiplex PCR; TCRdb keeps only in-frame clonotypes and omits some of them. The sample yields 550,000 to 850,000 clones, approximately 74% seen once. The specimen sequenced was memory CD4+ T cells sorted from blood. The receptors come from a woman in her twenties or thirties in good health. Each CDR3 is given with its conserved first and last residue. A D gene is named only where the DNA matches it firmly. The size entry is marked missing in some rows and otherwise reads once, few, many or a size class.

j_call v_call d_call clone_size cdr3_nt cdr3_aa
TRBJ2-7 TRBV4-1 TRBD2 - TGCGCCAGCAACCCGAGGACTAGCGGACTTCTCTCCTACGAGCAGTACTTC CASNPRTSGLLSYEQYF
TRBJ2-1 TRBV21-1 - - TGTGCCAGCAGCACCGGGGGGAGCGGGAGGCCGGATGAGCAGTTCTTC CASSTGGSGRPDEQFF
TRBJ1-2 TRBV10-1 - - TGCGCCAGCAGTGAGGGACAGAACTATGGCTACACCTTC CASSEGQNYGYTF
TRBJ1-3 TRBV28 - - TGTGCCAGCAGTTTCTCGGGGTTTGACTCTGGAAACACCATATATTTT CASSFSGFDSGNTIYF
TRBJ1-2 TRBV6-1 - - TGTGCCAGCAGTGAACAGGGTAACGTCCCTGGCTACACCTTC CASSEQGNVPGYTF
TRBJ1-1 TRBV19 - many TGTGCCAGTAGTACGTCCGGAGGGGGGCGCACTGAAGCTTTCTTT CASSTSGGGRTEAFF
TRBJ2-7 TRBV30 TRBD1 - TGTGCCTGGAGAGCAGGGGGCGGAGAGCAGTACTTC CAWRAGGGEQYF
TRBJ2-3 TRBV10-3 TRBD1 - TGTGCCATCAGTGACCCGACAGGGAGCACAGATACGCAGTATTTT CAISDPTGSTDTQYF
TRBJ2-7 TRBV27 - - TGTGCCAGCAGTCCCTTTCGGCAGGGACCCTACGAGCAGTACTTC CASSPFRQGPYEQYF
TRBJ2-7 TRBV28 - - TGTGCCAGCAGTTTATGGTCCTACGAGCAGTACTTC CASSLWSYEQYF
TRBJ1-2 TRBV10-2 TRBD1 few TGCGCCAGTACCGGGACAGGGGACTATGGCTACACCTTC CASTGTGDYGYTF
TRBJ1-2 TRBV15 - few TGTGCCACCAGCAGAGATATACAGAATGGCTACACCTTC CATSRDIQNGYTF
TRBJ2-1 TRBV7-8 - - TGTGCCAGCATAGGGGCGGGATTGTACAATGAGCAGTTCTTC CASIGAGLYNEQFF
TRBJ1-1 TRBV6-1 TRBD1 - TGTGCCAGCAGAAGACAGGGGGCAATGGATGAAGCTTTCTTT CASRRQGAMDEAFF
TRBJ1-5 TRBV19 - many TGTGCCAGTAGTATAGCCGGGGGGCCCTATAGCAATCAGCCCCAGCATTTT CASSIAGGPYSNQPQHF
TRBJ2-7 TRBV6-6 - - TGTGCCAGCAGTTACTCGGACAGCTCCTACGAGCAGTACTTC CASSYSDSSYEQYF
TRBJ1-1 TRBV21-1 - few TGTGCCAGCAGCAAAGCGCGATGGACAGCGAACACTGAAGCTTTCTTT CASSKARWTANTEAFF
TRBJ2-5 TRBV25-1 TRBD1 - TGTGCCAGCAGTGAACCCCGGACAGGGCACCAAGAGACCCAGTACTTC CASSEPRTGHQETQYF
TRBJ2-5 TRBV18 - few TGTGCCAGCTCACCAAGTAGACGAGCGGAGACCCAGTACTTC CASSPSRRAETQYF
TRBJ1-1 TRBV19 - few TGTGCCAGTAGTCCCGTCCGTGGAATATGGAGTGGGAACACTGAAGCTTTCTTT CASSPVRGIWSGNTEAFF
TRBJ2-7 TRBV14 - - TGTGCCAGCAGCCAAGATTGGGAGGGGGGCGAGCAGTACTTC CASSQDWEGGEQYF
TRBJ2-3 TRBV19 TRBD1 once TGTGCCAGTAGTCTTGGACAGGCCACAGATACGCAGTATTTT CASSLGQATDTQYF
TRBJ2-7 TRBV9 TRBD1 once TGTGCCAGCAGCGTAGGGACAGGCGGAGGAACCTACGAGCAGTACTTC CASSVGTGGGTYEQYF
TRBJ2-1 TRBV6-5 - - TGTGCCAGCAACCCGAGGGCAGGGTCCTACAATGAGCAGTTCTTC CASNPRAGSYNEQFF
TRBJ1-1 TRBV19 TRBD1 - TGTGCCAGTAGTAGGGGACAGGGGGGCTTGGGAGCTTTCTTT CASSRGQGGLGAFF
TRBJ1-4 TRBV28 - - TGTGCCAGCCACCGGGAGGGAAAACTGTTTTTT CASHREGKLFF
TRBJ2-7 TRBV27 - - TGTGCCAGCAGTTTATCAATGCGGGGATCCTACGAGCAGTACTTC CASSLSMRGSYEQYF
TRBJ1-5 TRBV25-1 TRBD1 - TGTGCCAGCAGTGAATCTCGGCAGGGGGTGAATCAGCCCCAGCATTTT CASSESRQGVNQPQHF
TRBJ1-4 TRBV29-1 - - TGCAGCGTTGATCCGGGGGCTGATGAAAAACTGTTTTTT CSVDPGADEKLFF
TRBJ2-7 TRBV7-9 TRBD1 - TGTGCCAGCAGTTTAGGACAGGGTGGAGGCTACGAGCAGTACTTC CASSLGQGGGYEQYF
TRBJ1-4 TRBV13 TRBD1 - TGTGCCAGCAGCTCCCAATCAGGGGGCCGAGAAAAACTGTTTTTT CASSSQSGGREKLFF
TRBJ2-3 TRBV5-1 - - TGCGCCAGCAGCTCGGGAGCTACTATTAGCACAGATACGCAGTATTTT CASSSGATISTDTQYF
TRBJ1-2 TRBV7-2 - - TGTGCCAGCAGCTCGGGACCGACCGGGGACTATGGCTACACCTTC CASSSGPTGDYGYTF
TRBJ2-7 TRBV9 TRBD2 - TGTGCCAGCACCAACTCCGGGACTAGCGGTTCCTACGAGCAGTACTTC CASTNSGTSGSYEQYF